A single sample is the source of the 10 T cell receptor beta chains below, sequenced in a study of cytomegalovirus exposure and HLA in healthy donors (dated by TCRdb to the late 2010s). The library was built by means of the immunoSEQ multiplex PCR assay. A mixture of 60 forward primers for TCR Vbeta segments and 13 reverse primers for TCR Jbeta segments was used in the multiplex PCR. TCRdb carries this immuneACCESS record with in-frame sequences only. Its versions omit some clonotypes, under half of them owing to an unresolved V gene in the studies checked, with the rest unexplained. Present in this sample are some 150,000 clones, over 75% of which were seen just once. 5.6% of the sample is held by the ten biggest clonotypes. Material: PBMCs. The receptor source for this set is a woman aged 40 to 50 in good health and CMV-seropositive.

The chain links TRBV6-1 to TRBJ2-7, with TRBD2 matching over 7 bases. The CDR3 totals 15 residues. V dropped 3 bases and J dropped 6; count of bases not matched to a gene: 11. Germline V gene sequence: CDR1 MNHNS, CDR2 SASEGT. DNA of the CDR3: TGTGCCAGCAGTGATCTGGGCGGGAGTTACTCCGAGCAGTACTTC. This gives the protein CASSDLGGSYSEQYF.

This clone was detected only once. This chain links TRBV6-5 with TRBJ2-7; 10 nucleotides align to TRBD2. The ends lost 0 bases at V and 7 bases at J; junction bases unmatched: 9. From germline, CDR1 is MNHEY and CDR2 SVGAGI. CDR3 size: 16 residues. The DNA of the CDR3 is TGTGCCAGCAGTTACTCCCATAGCGGGAGGTCGCGGGAGCAGTACTTC. Protein: CASSYSHSGRSREQYF.

As concerns this clone: Other DNA sequences in the same sample also yield this CDR3. CDR3 sequence: CASSQGREGSYEQYF. In nucleotides, the CDR3 is TGCGCCAGCAGCCAAGGGCGGGAGGGCTCCTACGAGCAGTACTTC. The rearrangement joins TRBV4-1 to TRBJ2-7; TRBD2 matches at 9 bases. CDR1 and CDR2 from the germline V gene are MGHRA and YSYEKL. Trimming removed 1 base from V and 0 bases from J; junction bases left unmatched: 1. The CDR3 covers 15 residues.

This chain uses TRBV27 with TRBJ2-7; D is perhaps TRBD2 (5 bases). The CDR3 is 13 residues long. The germline V gene has CDR1 MNHEY and CDR2 SMNVEV (reference sequence). V lost 5 bases, J lost 4 bases, and 12 bases lay in between. CDR3 loop: CASSRGLNYEQYF. The CDR3 DNA follows: TGTGCCAGCAGTCGCGGACTCAATTACGAGCAGTACTTC.

In its sample, this clone was seen a few times. The CDR3 is CASSQDLASVITDTQYF. DNA of the CDR3: TGTGCCAGCAGCCAAGATTTGGCTAGCGTAATCACAGATACGCAGTATTTT. The rearrangement uses TRBV4-2 and TRBJ2-3, with TRBD2 as a possible D gene (6 bases). The CDR3 contains 17 residues. The V and J ends lost 0 bases and 2 bases respectively, with 15 bases between them. Looked up from germline, CDR1 is LGHNA and CDR2 is YNFKEQ.

The CDR3 loop reads CASSLAKGQGSEQYF. The CDR3, as DNA: TGTGCCAGCAGCTTAGCCAAAGGACAGGGTTCCGAGCAGTACTTC. The chain couples TRBV7-2 to TRBJ2-7; 8 bases fit TRBD1. CDR1 and CDR2 (germline): SGHTA, FQGNSA. The CDR3 loop spans 15 amino acids. V gave up 0 bases and J gave up 6 bases; unmatched junction bases: 7.

The chain has TRBV6-4 and TRBJ1-1; D remains ambiguous. Trimming shortened V by 6 bases and J by 1 base, and 12 bases separated the two germline ends. This CDR3 comprises 14 residues. Germline values: CDR1 MRHNA, CDR2 SNTAGT. The CDR3 nucleotides read TGTGCCAGCAGCCCTGGACTGCAGAACACTGAAGCTTTCTTT. It is translated as CASSPGLQNTEAFF.

The rearrangement links TRBV29-1 to TRBJ2-3; 7 bases agree with TRBD1. The V gene end was trimmed by 6 bases and the J gene end by 6 bases; junction bases not matched to a gene: 15. The CDR3 is 15 amino acids. Germline CDR1 is SQVTM and CDR2 is ANQGSEA. The CDR3 spells CSVSFRDRGEDTQYF. The DNA of the CDR3 is TGCAGCGTCAGCTTCCGGGACAGAGGGGAGGATACGCAGTATTTT.

The rearrangement uses TRBV4-1 and TRBJ2-7; TRBD2 agrees at 14 bases. Looked up from germline, CDR1 is MGHRA and CDR2 is YSYEKL. The CDR3 has 15 residues. J lost 6 bases, V lost 3 bases, and 4 bases had no gene match. CDR3 bases: TGCGCCAGCAGCCAGGGACTAGCGGGAGATTTCGAGCAGTACTTC. This codes for CASSQGLAGDFEQYF.

This clone turned up a few times. The chain employs TRBV6-1 and TRBJ1-4, with D possibly being TRBD1 (6 bases). The CDR3 has 13 amino acids. The ends were cut back, 5 bases at V and 7 bases at J, with 11 bases in the middle. Germline CDR1 and CDR2: MNHNS and SASEGT. CDR3 residues: CASSSWTAEKLFF. CDR3 in DNA: TGTGCCAGCAGTTCGTGGACAGCTGAAAAACTGTTTTTT.